This T cell receptor (beta chain) was sequenced during a study of T cells expressing NK-cell markers. The study, taken as a whole, reports: Researchers report these clonotypes also headed the CD3+CD56-NKG2C+ fraction in a handful of donors.

Comments on this clonotype: Its antigen is currently unknown.

After re-calling the 5' RACE reads, TCRdb lists one entry per CDR3 protein, DNA absent. The clone table shows 500,000 to 700,000 distinct CDR3 sequences, with the ten largest holding less than 4.5%. Germline V gene data show CDR1 as LNHDA and CDR2 as SQIVND (reference sequence). The length of the CDR3 is 13 residues. The gene calls are TRBV19 and TRBJ2-5; TCRdb names TRBD2, which stays unverified in the absence of DNA. The source material was blood T cells: a sorted CD56 or NKG2C T cell subset, CD4+ or CD8+ T cells, or bulk PBMC T cells (not recorded which). The receptor comes from a man between 18 and 29 years old in good health. CDR3: CACRLAGQETQYF.